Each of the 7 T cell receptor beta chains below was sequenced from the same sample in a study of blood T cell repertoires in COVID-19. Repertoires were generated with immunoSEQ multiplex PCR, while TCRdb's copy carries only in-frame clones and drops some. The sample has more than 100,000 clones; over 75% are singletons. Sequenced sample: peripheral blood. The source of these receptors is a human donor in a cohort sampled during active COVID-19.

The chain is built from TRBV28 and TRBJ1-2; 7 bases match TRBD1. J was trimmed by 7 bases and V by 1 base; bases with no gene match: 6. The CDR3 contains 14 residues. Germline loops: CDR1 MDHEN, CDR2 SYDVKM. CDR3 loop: CASSLSTTGSGYTF. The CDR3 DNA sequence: TGTGCCAGCAGTTTATCCACGACAGGGAGTGGCTACACCTTC.

CDR3 DNA sequence: TGTGCCAGCAGCCAAGAGGCGGCTCCCAGCCCAGATACGCAGTATTTT. The encoded protein is CASSQEAAPSPDTQYF. The chain links TRBV4-2 to TRBJ2-3, with D unclear. Per germline, CDR1 LGHNA and CDR2 YNFKEQ. The CDR3 is 16 amino acids. The germline V and J ends were trimmed by 0 bases and 4 bases, with 14 bases remaining between them.

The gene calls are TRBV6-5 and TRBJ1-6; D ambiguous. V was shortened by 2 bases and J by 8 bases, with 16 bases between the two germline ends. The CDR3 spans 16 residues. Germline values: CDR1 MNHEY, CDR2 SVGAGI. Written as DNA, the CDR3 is TGTGCCAGCAGTTACACCCGGCGGCCCGGGGATTCACCCCTCCACTTT. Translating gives CASSYTRRPGDSPLHF.

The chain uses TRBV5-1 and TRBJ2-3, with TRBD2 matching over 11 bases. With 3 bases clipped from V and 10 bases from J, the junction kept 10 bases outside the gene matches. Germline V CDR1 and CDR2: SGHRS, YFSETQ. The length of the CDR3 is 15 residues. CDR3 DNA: TGCGCCAGCAGCTATAGCGGGGGGGAGAGATCTGCGCAGTATTTT. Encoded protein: CASSYSGGERSAQYF.

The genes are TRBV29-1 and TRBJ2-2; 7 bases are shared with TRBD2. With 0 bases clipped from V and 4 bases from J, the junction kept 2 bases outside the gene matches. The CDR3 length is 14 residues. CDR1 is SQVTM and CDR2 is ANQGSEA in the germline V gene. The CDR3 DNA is TGCAGCGTTGAAGAAGGGGAGGGCACCGGGGAGCTGTTTTTT. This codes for CSVEEGEGTGELFF.

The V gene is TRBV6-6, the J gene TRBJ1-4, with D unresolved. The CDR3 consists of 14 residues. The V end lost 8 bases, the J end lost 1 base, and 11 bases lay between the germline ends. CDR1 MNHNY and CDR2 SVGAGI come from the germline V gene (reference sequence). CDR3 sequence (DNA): TGTGCCAGCGTGAGAGACTTAACTAATGAAAAACTGTTTTTT. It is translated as CASVRDLTNEKLFF.

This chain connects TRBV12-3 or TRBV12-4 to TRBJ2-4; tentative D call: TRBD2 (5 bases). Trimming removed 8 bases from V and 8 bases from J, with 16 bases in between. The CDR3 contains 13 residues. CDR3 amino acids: CASQVWTLDIQYF. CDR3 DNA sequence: TGTGCCAGCCAGGTCTGGACTTTGGACATTCAGTACTTC.